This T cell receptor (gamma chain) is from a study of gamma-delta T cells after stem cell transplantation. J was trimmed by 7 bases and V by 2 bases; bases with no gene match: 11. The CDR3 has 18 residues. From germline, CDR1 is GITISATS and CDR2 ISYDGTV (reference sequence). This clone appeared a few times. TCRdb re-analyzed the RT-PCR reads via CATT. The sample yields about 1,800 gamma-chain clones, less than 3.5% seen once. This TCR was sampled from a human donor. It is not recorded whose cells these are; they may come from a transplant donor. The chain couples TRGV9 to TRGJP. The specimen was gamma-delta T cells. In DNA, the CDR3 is TGTGCCTTGTGGGAGGGCCTCCAGCCCGAGTTGGGCAAAAAAATCAAGGTATTT. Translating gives CALWEGLQPELGKKIKVF.